These T cell receptor beta chains were read from a single sample in a study of CD8 T cells in Susac syndrome. TCRdb reprocessed the immunoSEQ multiplex PCR reads via MiXCR and lists one record per CDR3 protein. The profile shows around 120,000 distinct CDR3 sequences, approximately 94% of them singletons. The source material was CD4+ T cells from PBMCs. The receptor set was obtained from a human donor with multiple sclerosis. Each CDR3 is given with its conserved first and last residue. The D gene is left open where the match is weak. Expanded clones get a size class; other rows say once, few or many, or leave the size out.

j_call: TRBJ2-3; v_call: TRBV7-8; clone_size: NA; d_call: NA; cdr3_aa: CASSPDNTDTQYF; cdr3_nt: TGTGCCAGCAGCCCCGACAACACAGATACGCAGTATTTT
j_call: TRBJ2-5; v_call: TRBV20-1; clone_size: NA; d_call: NA; cdr3_aa: CSARELPGNNQETQYF; cdr3_nt: TGCAGTGCTAGAGAGCTCCCCGGGAACAACCAAGAGACCCAGTACTTC
j_call: TRBJ1-2; v_call: TRBV27; clone_size: NA; d_call: NA; cdr3_aa: CASGWQGANYGYTF; cdr3_nt: TGTGCCAGCGGCTGGCAAGGGGCTAACTATGGCTACACCTTC
j_call: TRBJ1-6; v_call: TRBV25-1; clone_size: NA; d_call: NA; cdr3_aa: CATGPRGTYNSPLHF; cdr3_nt: TGTGCCACGGGTCCCAGGGGCACCTATAATTCACCCCTCCACTTT
j_call: TRBJ2-7; v_call: TRBV6-1; clone_size: few; d_call: TRBD2; cdr3_aa: CASSPLALAGGIRTEQYF; cdr3_nt: TGTGCCAGCAGTCCCCTCGCTCTCGCGGGAGGGATCAGGACCGAGCAGTACTTC
j_call: TRBJ1-5; v_call: TRBV30; clone_size: NA; d_call: NA; cdr3_aa: CAWSRGNQPQHF; cdr3_nt: TGTGCCTGGAGTAGGGGCAATCAGCCCCAGCATTTT
j_call: TRBJ2-7; v_call: TRBV29-1; clone_size: NA; d_call: NA; cdr3_aa: CSVGGAGVYEQYF; cdr3_nt: TGCAGCGTTGGGGGGGCAGGAGTGTACGAGCAGTACTTC
j_call: TRBJ2-2; v_call: TRBV6-5; clone_size: NA; d_call: NA; cdr3_aa: CASRTNTGELFF; cdr3_nt: TGTGCCAGCAGGACGAACACCGGGGAGCTGTTTTTT
j_call: TRBJ1-1; v_call: TRBV3-1; clone_size: NA; d_call: NA; cdr3_aa: CASSLGMADEAFF; cdr3_nt: TGTGCCAGCAGCCTAGGAATGGCAGATGAAGCTTTCTTT
j_call: TRBJ2-7; v_call: TRBV12-3/TRBV12-4; clone_size: once; d_call: TRBD2; cdr3_aa: CASSLRTSGYEQYF; cdr3_nt: TGTGCCAGCAGTCTAAGGACTAGCGGATACGAGCAGTACTTC
j_call: TRBJ1-1; v_call: TRBV4-3; clone_size: NA; d_call: NA; cdr3_aa: CASSQGPGDYTEAFF; cdr3_nt: TGCGCCAGCAGCCAAGGCCCAGGGGATTACACTGAAGCTTTCTTT
j_call: TRBJ1-1; v_call: TRBV30; clone_size: NA; d_call: NA; cdr3_aa: CAWRFKGGTEAFF; cdr3_nt: TGTGCCTGGAGGTTTAAGGGAGGAACTGAAGCTTTCTTT
j_call: TRBJ2-3; v_call: TRBV5-1; clone_size: NA; d_call: NA; cdr3_aa: CASSFSPSTDTQYF; cdr3_nt: TGCGCCAGCAGCTTCAGCCCTAGCACAGATACGCAGTATTTT
j_call: TRBJ1-4; v_call: TRBV19; clone_size: NA; d_call: NA; cdr3_aa: CASIDRSNEKLFF; cdr3_nt: TGTGCCAGTATTGACCGGTCCAATGAAAAACTGTTTTTT
j_call: TRBJ1-2; v_call: TRBV5-1; clone_size: NA; d_call: NA; cdr3_aa: CASSPGGQGYTF; cdr3_nt: TGCGCCAGCAGCCCCGGGGGTCAAGGCTACACCTTC
j_call: TRBJ2-1; v_call: TRBV7-2; clone_size: NA; d_call: NA; cdr3_aa: CASKPGRARGEQFF; cdr3_nt: TGTGCCAGCAAGCCAGGCAGGGCTCGGGGTGAGCAGTTCTTC